These T cell receptor beta chains were read from a single sample in a study of blood T cell repertoires in COVID-19. Measured with immunoSEQ multiplex PCR; TCRdb has only the in-frame clones, and not every one. The sample holds around 94,000 clones, about four fifths seen once. The sequencing sample was made of peripheral blood. Every receptor here comes from a human donor in a cohort sampled during active COVID-19. Both conserved end residues are part of each CDR3. D genes are given only for firm matches. Part of the rows lack a size; the others show once, few, many or a class for expanded clones.

TRBJ2-1 few NA TRBV28 TGTGCCAGCACAATGGTTTACAGGGTTGACAATGAGCAGTTCTTC CASTMVYRVDNEQFF
TRBJ1-4 NA NA TRBV18 TGTGCCAGCTCACCAGGAGCAACTAATGAAAAACTGTTTTTT CASSPGATNEKLFF
TRBJ2-7 NA TRBD1 TRBV5-1 TGCGCCAGCAGCTGGACAGGGACGTTCCAAAGCTCCTACGAGCAGTACTTC CASSWTGTFQSSYEQYF
TRBJ2-3 NA TRBD2 TRBV11-2 TGTGCCAGCAGCCTGCGGGGGGCTAGCGGGATAAGCACAGATACGCAGTATTTT CASSLRGASGISTDTQYF
TRBJ2-3 few NA TRBV28 TGTGCCAGCAGTTTAGTCCGGTATACGCAGTATTTT CASSLVRYTQYF
TRBJ1-2 NA NA TRBV28 TGTGCCAGCAGTTCCGGGATGTATGGCTACACCTTC CASSSGMYGYTF
TRBJ2-3 once NA TRBV7-3 TGTGCCAGCAGCCTCCAGGGGGCTAGCGGGACGAGGGATACGCAGTATTTT CASSLQGASGTRDTQYF
TRBJ2-7 NA TRBD1 TRBV27 TGTGCCAGCAGTTTATTTAGGGGACAGGCATACGAGCAGTACTTC CASSLFRGQAYEQYF
TRBJ1-2 once NA TRBV4-1 TGCGCCAGCAGCCCAGACATCAACGCGAACTATGGCTACACCTTC CASSPDINANYGYTF
TRBJ1-1 NA TRBD1 TRBV10-3 TGTGCCATCAGACAGGGGATGGCCACTGAAGCTTTCTTT CAIRQGMATEAFF
TRBJ2-1 NA TRBD2 TRBV6-2/TRBV6-3 TGTGCCAGCAGACCTCTAGCGGGAGGATACAATGAGCAGTTCTTC CASRPLAGGYNEQFF
TRBJ2-7 NA TRBD1 TRBV29-1 TGCAGCGTTAGTATCGTACAGGGGGCGGGAGAGCAGTACTTC CSVSIVQGAGEQYF
TRBJ2-7 NA NA TRBV6-5 TGTGCCAGCAGTTACGTTGGAGCCTCCGAGCAGTACTTC CASSYVGASEQYF
TRBJ2-7 NA TRBD1 TRBV9 TGTGCCAGCAGCGTAGGACAGGGGGCTTACGAGCAGTACTTC CASSVGQGAYEQYF
TRBJ2-2 few NA TRBV6-5 TGTGCCAGCAGTTACTTCCGATTGAGGGGGAACGGGGAGCTGTTTTTT CASSYFRLRGNGELFF
TRBJ2-6 once TRBD1 TRBV3-1/TRBV3-2 TGTGCCAGCAGAGCGGACAGGGGGCTTAGAGGGGCCAACGTCCTGACTTTC CASRADRGLRGANVLTF
TRBJ1-1 NA NA TRBV5-5 TGTGCCAGCAGCTTCAGGGAACGGGCTGAAGCTTTCTTT CASSFRERAEAFF
TRBJ1-2 many TRBD1 TRBV5-6 TGTGCCAGCAGCTCCGAGACAGGGTTGAACTATGGCTACACCTTC CASSSETGLNYGYTF
TRBJ1-2 NA TRBD1 TRBV5-1 TGCGCCAGCAGCACGGGACAGGGGGCCACTGGCTACACCTTC CASSTGQGATGYTF
TRBJ2-3 NA TRBD2 TRBV5-6 TGTGCCAGCAGCTTAAGGACTAGCGGGAAGTTTCAGACCGATACGCAGTATTTT CASSLRTSGKFQTDTQYF
TRBJ2-5 NA NA TRBV30 TGTGCCTGGAGTCGGGGGGCGGAGACCCAGTACTTC CAWSRGAETQYF
TRBJ2-7 NA NA TRBV27 TGTGCCAGCAGTTTATCTGGAGGCTACGAGCAGTACTTC CASSLSGGYEQYF
TRBJ2-7 NA TRBD1 TRBV24-1 TGTGCCACCAGTGGCCCCACCGGGACAGGGGGCCTCGAGCAGTACTTC CATSGPTGTGGLEQYF
TRBJ2-2 once NA TRBV7-3 TGTGCCAGCAGCTTAGACGACAGATTGAACACCGGGGAGCTGTTTTTT CASSLDDRLNTGELFF
TRBJ2-7 NA TRBD2 TRBV5-1 TGCGCCAGCAGCCCAGCGGGAGGTATCTACGAGCAGTACTTC CASSPAGGIYEQYF
TRBJ2-5 NA TRBD1 TRBV11-3 TGTGCCAGCAGCCGACAGGGGACAGAGACCCAGTACTTC CASSRQGTETQYF
TRBJ1-1 once TRBD1 TRBV11-1 TGTGCCAGCAGTCTCATGGGACAGGGTAGGACTGAAGCTTTCTTT CASSLMGQGRTEAFF
TRBJ1-5 few TRBD1 TRBV28 TGTGCCAGCAGTCTTACAGGGGGCGGTTGGCAGCCCCAGCATTTT CASSLTGGGWQPQHF
TRBJ2-5 NA NA TRBV7-9 TGTGCCAGCAGCCCTAGAACTATGACAGTCCAGGAGACCCAGTACTTC CASSPRTMTVQETQYF
TRBJ1-3 NA NA TRBV6-5 TGTGCCAGCAGTTACTCGTCGGTCTCTGGAAACACCATATATTTT CASSYSSVSGNTIYF
TRBJ1-2 NA TRBD1 TRBV27 TGTGCCAGCAGTGGACAGGGTATAGGCACTGGCTACACCTTC CASSGQGIGTGYTF
TRBJ2-7 NA TRBD2 TRBV5-6 TGTGCCAGCAGCGTGCCGGGACTAAGTATATACGAGCAGTACTTC CASSVPGLSIYEQYF
TRBJ1-3 NA NA TRBV5-1 TGCGCCAGCAGCTTTCGGGGGGCCGTGGACACCATATATTTT CASSFRGAVDTIYF
TRBJ2-7 few NA TRBV10-2 TGCGCCAGCAGTGGCAGCTCCTACGAGCAGTACTTC CASSGSSYEQYF
TRBJ1-1 few NA TRBV29-1 TGCAGCGTTCGCAGGGGACGAGGCACTGAAGCTTTCTTT CSVRRGRGTEAFF
TRBJ2-5 NA TRBD2 TRBV28 TGTGCCAGCAGCCCGGGACTAGCGGCACAAGAGACCCAGTACTTC CASSPGLAAQETQYF
TRBJ2-7 NA TRBD1 TRBV19 TGTGCCAGTAGTCCAGACAGGGGTCGCTCCTACGAGCAGTACTTC CASSPDRGRSYEQYF
TRBJ2-2 NA TRBD1 TRBV5-6 TGTGCCAGCAGCTTCCCCGGGACAGGAAACACCGGGGAGCTGTTTTTT CASSFPGTGNTGELFF
TRBJ2-1 NA TRBD2 TRBV2 TGTGCCAGCAGATCAGGGACTAGCGGTTACAATGAGCAGTTCTTC CASRSGTSGYNEQFF
TRBJ1-6 NA NA TRBV25-1 TGTGCCAGCGTTGAGCAGGGTCAGATTAATTCACCCCTCCACTTT CASVEQGQINSPLHF
TRBJ2-7 NA TRBD2 TRBV27 TGTGCCAGCAGGGATATTAGCGGGTTTGCCTACGAGCAGTACTTC CASRDISGFAYEQYF
TRBJ2-3 NA NA TRBV9 TGTGCCAGCAGCGTTGGGACTTTCACAGATACGCAGTATTTT CASSVGTFTDTQYF